The next 9 T cell receptor beta chains were all read from a single sample in a study of cytomegalovirus exposure and HLA in healthy donors. The primer mix had 60 Vbeta and 13 Jbeta primers. The method was immunoSEQ multiplex PCR; TCRdb's version includes in-frame clones alone and lacks a portion of them. The top ten hold 2% to 2.5% of the sample, which has 150,000 or so clones, about 72% seen once. Sequenced sample: PBMCs. Every receptor here comes from a human donor in good health.

The V and J genes are TRBV5-1 and TRBJ1-2; 7 positions agree with TRBD1. This CDR3 spans 14 amino acids. Trimming at V came to 0 bases and at J to 7 bases, leaving 6 bases not matched to a gene. Germline assignment: CDR1 SGHRS and CDR2 YFSETQ. CDR3 bases: TGCGCCAGCAGCTTGGTCGCAGGGGGTAGTGGCTACACCTTC. Translation: CASSLVAGGSGYTF.

This clone was seen more than once but under ten times. V gene TRBV4-3 combines with J gene TRBJ2-7; D is perhaps TRBD1 (6 bases). V was pared by 4 bases and J by 5 bases, with 15 bases between. This CDR3 region has 14 residues. Germline CDR1 reads LGHNA; CDR2 reads YSLEER. Here the CDR3 DNA reads TGCGCCAGCAGCCGAGCCGGGACATTAGACGAGCAGTACTTC. Amino acids: CASSRAGTLDEQYF.

Here the CDR3 reads CATSRDDRGSFTNEKLFF. CDR3 in DNA: TGTGCCACCAGCAGGGATGACAGGGGGAGCTTCACTAATGAAAAACTGTTTTTT. This chain joins TRBV15 and TRBJ1-4; 9 nucleotides line up with TRBD1. With 3 bases clipped from V and 2 bases from J, the junction kept 10 bases outside the gene matches. The length of the CDR3 is 18 residues. Germline V gives CDR1 LNHNV, CDR2 YYDKDF (reference sequence).

This chain uses TRBV11-3 with TRBJ2-1; the match to TRBD2 covers 16 bases. The CDR3 loop spans 17 amino acids. J was trimmed by 8 bases and V by 5 bases; bases with no gene match: 9. Germline-derived CDR1 and CDR2 are SGHNT and YENEEA. This CDR3 reads CASSQLPGLAGGDEQFF. CDR3 sequence (DNA): TGTGCCAGCAGCCAACTACCGGGACTAGCGGGGGGGGATGAGCAGTTCTTC.

This clone was counted a few times. This chain uses TRBV30 with TRBJ2-5; D unclear. Germline CDR1 and CDR2: GTSNPN and SVGIG (reference sequence). The ends were cut back, 3 bases at V and 0 bases at J, with 5 bases in the middle. The CDR3 totals 12 residues. The CDR3 DNA follows: TGTGCCTGGAGCCCGTACCAAGAGACCCAGTACTTC. Translation: CAWSPYQETQYF.

The rearrangement links TRBV19 to TRBJ2-2; D gene uncertain. Trimming removed 7 bases at V and 4 bases at J, with 16 bases between. This CDR3 has 15 amino acids. Germline loops: CDR1 LNHDA, CDR2 SQIVND (reference sequence). The CDR3 protein is CASTLVNRFTGELFF. CDR3 nucleotide sequence: TGTGCCAGTACCCTAGTTAATCGTTTCACCGGGGAGCTGTTTTTT.

The V gene is TRBV7-2, the J gene TRBJ1-1; no clear D. The V gene's germline CDR1 is SGHTA and CDR2 FQGNSA. V dropped 5 bases and J dropped 1 base, with 14 bases sitting between them. CDR3 size: 15 residues. CDR3 amino acids: CASSPVAGKNTEAFF. DNA for the CDR3: TGTGCCAGCAGCCCCGTGGCCGGGAAGAACACTGAAGCTTTCTTT.

The J gene is TRBJ2-1, the V gene TRBV11-2, with 8 bases lining up with TRBD1. V lost 5 bases to trimming and J lost 2 bases; unmatched junction nucleotides: 5. CDR1 and CDR2 from the germline V gene are SGHAT and FQNNGV. This CDR3 is built from 15 residues. The CDR3 DNA reads as TGTGCCAGCAGCCAAAACAGGGGGGCCTACAATGAGCAGTTCTTC. This codes for CASSQNRGAYNEQFF.

CDR3 loop: CASSTRPTGDEASNQPQHF. The CDR3 DNA reads TGTGCCAGCTCAACACGGCCGACAGGGGACGAAGCGAGCAATCAGCCCCAGCATTTT. The chain employs TRBV18 and TRBJ1-5; TRBD1 agrees at 8 bases. The CDR3 spans 19 residues. J gave up 1 base and V 5 bases, and 16 bases lay outside the gene matches. In germline, CDR1 is KGHSH, CDR2 LQKENI. The variable domain in full, completed from reference TRBV18 and TRBJ1-5, reads NAGVMQNPRHLVRRRGQEARLRCSPMKGHSHVYWYRQLPEEGLKFMVYLQKENIIDESGMPKERFSAEFPKEGPSILRIQQVVRGDSAAYFCASSTRPTGDEASNQPQHFGDGTRLSIL.